This TCR beta chain came from a study of blood T cell repertoires in COVID-19. About the research overall: From the United States, Italy and Spain came samples of acute and convalescent COVID-19. Sources were T cells, B-cell-depleted T cells, or PBMCs; the material itself was cDNA or gDNA.

The V gene's germline CDR1 is KGHSH and CDR2 LQKENI. CDR3 length: 14 residues. V dropped 0 bases and J dropped 0 bases, with 6 bases sitting between them. In the original processing: Nucleated cell counts were estimated from reference gene primer amplification. Using immunoSEQ multiplex PCR, the repertoire was profiled, and TCRdb retains in-frame clones only, with some absent. Clonal size and the V and J genes are those of that table, whereas D and trimming came from the DNA. The table lists roughly 290,000 clones, approximately 86% of them singletons. The V gene is TRBV18, the J gene TRBJ2-7; no firm D call. Sample: peripheral blood. This sequence was found in a woman aged 50 to 65 with active or convalescent COVID-19. CDR3 DNA: TGTGCCAGCTCACCACCTTCAGGCTCCTACGAGCAGTACTTC. This translates into CASSPPSGSYEQYF.